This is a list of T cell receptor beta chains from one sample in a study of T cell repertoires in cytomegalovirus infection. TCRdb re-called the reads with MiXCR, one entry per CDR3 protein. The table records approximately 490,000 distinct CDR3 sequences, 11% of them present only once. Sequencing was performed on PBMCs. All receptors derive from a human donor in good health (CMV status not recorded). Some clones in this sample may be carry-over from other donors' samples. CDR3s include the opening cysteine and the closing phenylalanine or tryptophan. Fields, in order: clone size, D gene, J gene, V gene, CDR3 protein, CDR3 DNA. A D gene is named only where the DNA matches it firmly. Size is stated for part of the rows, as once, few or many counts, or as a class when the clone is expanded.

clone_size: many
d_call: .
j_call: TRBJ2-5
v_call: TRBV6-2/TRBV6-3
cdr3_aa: CASISRGAKSRRQETQYF
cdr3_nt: TGTGCCAGCATTTCTAGGGGAGCGAAATCTCGTCGACAAGAGACCCAGTACTTC

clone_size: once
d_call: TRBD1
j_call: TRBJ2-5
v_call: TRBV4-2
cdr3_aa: CASSQERTGQETQYF
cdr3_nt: TGTGCCAGCAGCCAAGAAAGGACAGGGCAAGAGACCCAGTACTTC

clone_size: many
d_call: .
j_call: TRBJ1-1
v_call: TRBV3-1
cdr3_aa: CASSQVRDTEAFF
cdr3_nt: TGTGCCAGCAGCCAAGTGAGGGACACTGAAGCTTTCTTT

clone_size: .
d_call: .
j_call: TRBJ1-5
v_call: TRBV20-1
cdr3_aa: CSARRGGDQPQHF
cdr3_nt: TGCAGTGCTAGGCGTGGGGGCGATCAGCCCCAGCATTTT

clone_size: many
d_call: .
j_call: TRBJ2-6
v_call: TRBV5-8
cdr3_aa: CASSAFGTQEANVLTF
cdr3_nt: TGTGCCAGCAGCGCCTTTGGTACTCAGGAGGCCAACGTCCTGACTTTC

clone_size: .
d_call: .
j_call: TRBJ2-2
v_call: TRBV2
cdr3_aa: CASSWSQSTGELFF
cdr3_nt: TGTGCCAGCAGCTGGAGCCAAAGCACCGGGGAGCTGTTTTTT

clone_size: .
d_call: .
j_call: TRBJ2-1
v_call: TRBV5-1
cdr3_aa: CASSLGGSMNEQFF
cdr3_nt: TGCGCCAGCAGCTTGGGGGGAAGTATGAATGAGCAGTTCTTC

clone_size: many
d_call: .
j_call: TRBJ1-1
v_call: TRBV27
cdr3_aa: CASSTPTGTARAFF
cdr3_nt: TGTGCCAGCAGTACCCCAACCGGGACGGCAAGGGCTTTCTTT

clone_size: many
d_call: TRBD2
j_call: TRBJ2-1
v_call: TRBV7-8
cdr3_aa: CASSLAPQRGVNNEQFF
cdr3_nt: TGTGCCAGCAGCTTAGCTCCCCAGCGGGGGGTTAACAATGAGCAGTTCTTC

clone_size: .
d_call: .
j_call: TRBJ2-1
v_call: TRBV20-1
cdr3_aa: CSALRATYGGEQFF
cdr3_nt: TGCAGTGCTCTACGAGCTACCTATGGGGGTGAGCAGTTCTTC

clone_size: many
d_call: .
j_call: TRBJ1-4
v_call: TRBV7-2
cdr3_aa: CASSLARRGKLFF
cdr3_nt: TGTGCCAGCAGCTTAGCCCGTCGTGGAAAACTGTTTTTT

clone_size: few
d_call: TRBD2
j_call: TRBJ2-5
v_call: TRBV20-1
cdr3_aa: CSASEAAGDQETQYF
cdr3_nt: TGCAGTGCTAGCGAAGCAGCGGGGGACCAAGAGACCCAGTACTTC

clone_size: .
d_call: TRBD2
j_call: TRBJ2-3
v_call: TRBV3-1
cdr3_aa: CASSQEVAGGRTDTQYF
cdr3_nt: TGTGCCAGCAGCCAAGAGGTAGCGGGAGGTCGCACAGATACGCAGTATTTT

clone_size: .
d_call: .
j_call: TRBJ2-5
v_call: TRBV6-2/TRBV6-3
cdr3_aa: CASSPLDSEETQYF
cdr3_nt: TGTGCCAGCAGTCCCCTGGACTCCGAAGAGACCCAGTACTTC

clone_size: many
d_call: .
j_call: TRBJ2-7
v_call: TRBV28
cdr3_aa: CASSRAGTGRSYEQYF
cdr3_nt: TGTGCCAGCAGTCGTGCCGGGACTGGAAGATCCTACGAGCAGTACTTC

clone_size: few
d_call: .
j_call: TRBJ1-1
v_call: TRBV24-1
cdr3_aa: CATSVPNVGNTEAFF
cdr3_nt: TGTGCCACCAGTGTCCCCAATGTTGGGAACACTGAAGCTTTCTTT

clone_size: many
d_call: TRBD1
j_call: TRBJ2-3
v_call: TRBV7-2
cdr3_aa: CASSLGQYTDTQYF
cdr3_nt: TGTGCCAGCAGCTTGGGACAGTACACAGATACGCAGTATTTT

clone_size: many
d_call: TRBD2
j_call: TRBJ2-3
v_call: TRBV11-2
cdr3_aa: CASSLESGRGTDTQYF
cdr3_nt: TGTGCCAGCAGCTTAGAGAGCGGGAGAGGGACAGATACGCAGTATTTT

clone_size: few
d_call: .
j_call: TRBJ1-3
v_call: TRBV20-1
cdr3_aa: CSASVVQGSGNTIYF
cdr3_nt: TGCAGTGCTAGCGTTGTCCAGGGGTCTGGAAACACCATATATTTT

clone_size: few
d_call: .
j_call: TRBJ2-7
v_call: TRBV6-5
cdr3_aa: CASSRSSDSSYEQYF
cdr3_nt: TGTGCCAGCAGTCGGTCGTCGGACAGTTCCTACGAGCAGTACTTC

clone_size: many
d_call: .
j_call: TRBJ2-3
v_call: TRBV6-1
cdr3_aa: CASRQAPTDTQYF
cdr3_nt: TGTGCCAGCAGACAGGCTCCCACAGATACGCAGTATTTT

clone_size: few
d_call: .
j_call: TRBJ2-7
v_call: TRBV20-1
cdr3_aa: CSADQGLSYEQYF
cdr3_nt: TGCAGTGCAGACCAGGGGCTCTCCTACGAGCAGTACTTC

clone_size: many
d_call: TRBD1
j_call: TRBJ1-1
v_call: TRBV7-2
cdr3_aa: CASSQRPGTGLNTEAFF
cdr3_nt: TGTGCCAGCAGCCAACGTCCCGGGACAGGGTTGAACACTGAAGCTTTCTTT

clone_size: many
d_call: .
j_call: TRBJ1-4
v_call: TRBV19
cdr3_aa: CATLDSLGEKLFF
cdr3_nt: TGTGCCACCCTGGACAGCCTAGGTGAAAAACTGTTTTTT

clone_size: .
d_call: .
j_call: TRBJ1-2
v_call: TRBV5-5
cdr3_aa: CASSPAEGVDGYTF
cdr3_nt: TGTGCCAGCAGTCCAGCGGAGGGAGTTGATGGCTACACCTTC

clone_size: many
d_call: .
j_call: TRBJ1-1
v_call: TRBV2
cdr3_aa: CASRARQESTEAFF
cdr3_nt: TGTGCCAGCAGGGCTAGGCAGGAATCCACTGAAGCTTTCTTT

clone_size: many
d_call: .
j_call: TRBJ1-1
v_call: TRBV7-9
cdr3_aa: CASRTFLNRDGTPMNTEAFF
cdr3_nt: TGTGCCAGCAGAACCTTCCTCAACCGGGACGGGACCCCTATGAACACTGAAGCTTTCTTT

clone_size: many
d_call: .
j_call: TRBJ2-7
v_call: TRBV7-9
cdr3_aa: CASSLVPAGRSSYEQYF
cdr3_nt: TGTGCCAGCAGCTTAGTCCCGGCGGGAAGGAGCTCCTACGAGCAGTACTTC

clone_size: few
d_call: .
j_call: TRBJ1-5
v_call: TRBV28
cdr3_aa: CASSFVKRQPQHF
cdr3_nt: TGTGCCAGCAGTTTTGTTAAAAGGCAGCCCCAGCATTTT

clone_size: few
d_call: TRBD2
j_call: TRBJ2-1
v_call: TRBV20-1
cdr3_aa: CSARDRGGFSSYNEQFF
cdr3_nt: TGCAGTGCTAGAGATCGCGGGGGATTCTCCTCCTACAATGAGCAGTTCTTC

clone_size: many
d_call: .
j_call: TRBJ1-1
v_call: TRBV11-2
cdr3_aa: CASSLVALIPNTEAFF
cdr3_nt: TGTGCCAGCAGCTTAGTTGCTCTCATACCGAACACTGAAGCTTTCTTT

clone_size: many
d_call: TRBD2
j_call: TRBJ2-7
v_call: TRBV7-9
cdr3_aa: CASSPGLAASYEQYF
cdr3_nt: TGTGCCAGCAGCCCGGGACTAGCGGCCTCCTACGAGCAGTACTTC

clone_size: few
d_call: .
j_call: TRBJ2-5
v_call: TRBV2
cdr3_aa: CASTPRVGETQYF
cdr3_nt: TGTGCCAGCACTCCTCGGGTAGGGGAGACCCAGTACTTC

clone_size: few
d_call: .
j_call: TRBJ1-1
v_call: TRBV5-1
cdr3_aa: CASSPPGGQNTEAFF
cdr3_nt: TGCGCCAGCAGCCCCCCCGGGGGTCAGAACACTGAAGCTTTCTTT

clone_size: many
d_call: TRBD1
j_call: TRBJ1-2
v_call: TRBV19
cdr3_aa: CATHDHMTGPYGYTF
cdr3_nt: TGTGCCACGCACGACCATATGACAGGGCCATATGGCTACACCTTC

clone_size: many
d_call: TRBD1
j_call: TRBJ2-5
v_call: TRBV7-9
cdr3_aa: CASSRSTGGTGETQYF
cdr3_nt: TGTGCCAGCAGCCGATCAACAGGGGGCACGGGAGAGACCCAGTACTTC

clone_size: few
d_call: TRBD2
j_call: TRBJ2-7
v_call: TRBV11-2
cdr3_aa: CASSARLAGGDEQYF
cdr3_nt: TGTGCCAGCAGCGCCCGACTAGCGGGAGGAGATGAGCAGTACTTC

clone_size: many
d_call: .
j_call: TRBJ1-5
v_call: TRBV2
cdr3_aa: CASMGRSNQPQHF
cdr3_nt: TGTGCCAGCATGGGAAGGAGCAATCAGCCCCAGCATTTT

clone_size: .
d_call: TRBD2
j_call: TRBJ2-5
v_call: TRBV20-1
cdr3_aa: CSALWRERQETQYF
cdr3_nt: TGCAGTGCACTCTGGCGGGAGAGACAAGAGACCCAGTACTTC

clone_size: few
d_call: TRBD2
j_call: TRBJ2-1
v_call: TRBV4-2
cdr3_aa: CASSQERLAGGYEQFF
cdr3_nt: TGTGCCAGCAGCCAAGAACGGCTAGCGGGAGGTTATGAGCAGTTCTTC

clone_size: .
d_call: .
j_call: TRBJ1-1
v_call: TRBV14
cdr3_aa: CASSQVYGRTEAFF
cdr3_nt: TGTGCCAGCAGCCAAGTCTACGGGCGGACTGAAGCTTTCTTT

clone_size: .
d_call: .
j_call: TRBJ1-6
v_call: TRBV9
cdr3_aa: CASSVGGGGHSPLHF
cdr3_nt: TGTGCCAGCAGCGTAGGAGGCGGGGGACATTCACCCCTCCACTTT

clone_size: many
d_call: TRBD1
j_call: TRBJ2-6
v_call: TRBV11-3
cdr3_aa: CASSLSHGTGSLRANVLTF
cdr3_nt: TGTGCCAGCAGCCTATCTCACGGGACAGGGTCGTTACGGGCCAACGTCCTGACTTTC

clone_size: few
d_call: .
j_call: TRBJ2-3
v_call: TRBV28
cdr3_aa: CASRLDRSFLTDTQYF
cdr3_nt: TGTGCCAGCAGGTTAGACAGGTCGTTCCTCACAGATACGCAGTATTTT

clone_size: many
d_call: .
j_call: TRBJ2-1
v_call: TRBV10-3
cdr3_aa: CAISESWVNEQFF
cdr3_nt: TGTGCCATCAGTGAGTCGTGGGTCAATGAGCAGTTCTTC